Sequencing of this TCR beta chain was carried out in a study of cytomegalovirus exposure and HLA in healthy donors. Regarding the study as a whole: There was a cluster of highly shared sequence variants that was likely a sequencing artifact. Association of a missense DCLRE1C variant with TCR beta V- and J-gene trimming was reported in a later analysis.

The CDR3 sequence is 15 residues long. CDR1 and CDR2 from the germline V gene are GTSNPN and SVGIG (reference sequence). Trimming stripped 5 bases from V and 3 bases from J, with 20 bases between. 13 Jbeta primers and 60 Vbeta primers were used for the PCR. Sequenced by immunoSEQ multiplex PCR; TCRdb stores in-frame clones only, minus some. The sample records about 200,000 clones, approximately 78% being singletons. About this clone itself: The antigen is not known.

The genes are TRBV30 and TRBJ2-7, with a tentative D call TRBD2 (5 bases). This clonotype originated in a woman aged 40 to 50 in good health and CMV-seronegative. The sequencing input was PBMCs. The CDR3 reads CAWGKLSRVSYEQYF. The CDR3 bases are TGTGCCTGGGGTAAATTATCGCGGGTAAGCTACGAGCAGTACTTC.